This T cell receptor beta chain was obtained from a study of blood T cell repertoires in COVID-19. On the study more broadly: Researchers got acute and convalescent COVID-19 samples from the United States, Italy and Spain.

In the authors' methods: Cell counts per sample came from amplifying reference gene primers. Some clones are missing from TCRdb's copy, which holds only in-frame ones; the method was immunoSEQ multiplex PCR. That table is the source of V, J and clone size, and D and trimming were worked out from the DNA. The table records about 240,000 clones, roughly 91% of them present only once. CDR3 length: 14 amino acids. Germline loops: CDR1 GTSNPN, CDR2 SVGIG (reference sequence). Deletions cut 7 bases from V and 0 bases from J, with 13 bases between. The chain recombines TRBV30 with TRBJ2-1; D uncertain. The clonotype comes from a woman aged 40-49 years who had recovered from COVID-19. The sequencing input was peripheral blood. The DNA of the CDR3 is TGTGCCTTCGACGGGTCCTTCTCCTACAATGAGCAGTTCTTC. It is translated as CAFDGSFSYNEQFF.